These 23 T cell receptor beta chains came from one sample sequenced in a study of regulatory and conventional T cells in RAG deficiency. The sorted conventional CD4+ T cells were CD25-low and CD127-high, with genomic DNA sequenced. Sequencing was performed with immunoSEQ multiplex PCR; in TCRdb, only in-frame clones are kept and a portion is missing. The sample holds 21,000 or so clones, approximately 93% seen once. These data also formed part of another study, on regulatory T cells. From that study: Primers: 52 TRBV forward and 13 TRBJ reverse.

The sequenced sample was CD4+ T cells sorted from blood. The receptors were sampled from a human donor in good health.

The DNA of the CDR3 is TGTGCCAGCTCAGCCGACAGGACGATTGAAGCTTTCTTT. Amino acids: CASSADRTIEAFF. The rearrangement joins TRBV18 to TRBJ1-1, with a weak D call TRBD1 (6 bases). CDR1 is KGHSH, CDR2 LQKENI, per germline. The CDR3 contains 13 residues. V was clipped by 5 bases and J by 7 bases, with 14 bases between them.

The V gene is TRBV6-6, the J gene TRBJ1-2, with no clear D. The V end lost 2 bases, the J end lost 3 bases, and 4 bases lay between the germline ends. The germline V gene has CDR1 MNHNY and CDR2 SVGAGI (reference sequence). CDR3 size: 12 residues. CDR3 in DNA: TGTGCCAGCAGTTACAAGGACTATGGCTACACCTTC. This gives the protein CASSYKDYGYTF.

The chain employs TRBV7-2 and TRBJ2-5, with TRBD2 matching over 14 bases. In germline, CDR1 is SGHTA, CDR2 FQGNSA. This CDR3 is built from 16 residues. Trimming cost V 5 bases and J 5 bases; bases outside gene matches: 7. CDR3 loop: CASSLTSGGAGETQYF. The CDR3, as DNA: TGTGCCAGCAGCCTGACTAGCGGGGGGGCCGGGGAGACCCAGTACTTC.

The chain recombines TRBV5-8 with TRBJ1-5; 7 nucleotides align to TRBD1. CDR3 size: 19 residues. V lost 4 bases, J lost 1 base, and 17 bases stayed unmatched. Germline V CDR1 and CDR2: SGHTS, YDEGEE. The CDR3 DNA reads as TGTGCCAGCAGCCCATCGTCGTGGACAGGCCGAGGGAGCAATCAGCCCCAGCATTTT. Encoded protein: CASSPSSWTGRGSNQPQHF.

The genes are TRBV7-6 and TRBJ1-1; D uncertain. CDR1 SGHVS and CDR2 FNYEAQ come from the germline V gene. The V end was cut by 5 bases, the J end by 1 base, with 11 bases between. This CDR3 is 14 amino acids long. CDR3 in amino acids: CASSAETKNTEAFF. CDR3 nucleotides: TGTGCCAGCAGCGCGGAAACAAAGAACACTGAAGCTTTCTTT.

The CDR3 DNA follows: TGTGCCAGCAGCTACGGGACTAGCGGGGGTTACAATGAGCAGTTCTTC. Translating it yields CASSYGTSGGYNEQFF. The chain couples TRBV11-3 to TRBJ2-1; 14 nucleotides agree with TRBD2. Germline loops: CDR1 SGHNT, CDR2 YENEEA. The V gene end was trimmed by 4 bases and the J gene end by 4 bases; junction bases not matched to a gene: 3. This CDR3 is 16 amino acids long.

This chain connects TRBV5-4 to TRBJ2-5, with D possibly being TRBD1 (5 bases). The V gene lost 4 bases and the J gene lost 5 bases, with 24 bases spanning the gap. Per germline, CDR1 SGHNT and CDR2 YYREEE (reference sequence). The length of the CDR3 is 17 residues. Written as DNA, the CDR3 is TGTGCCAGCAGCCTCCTTGATTACAGGATCGCCACGGAGACCCAGTACTTC. It specifies CASSLLDYRIATETQYF.

This clone was counted a few times. The chain couples TRBV30 to TRBJ2-3, with D possibly TRBD2 on 5 matching bases. Looked up from germline, CDR1 is GTSNPN and CDR2 is SVGIG (reference sequence). This CDR3 contains 12 residues. Trimming stripped 4 bases from V and 7 bases from J, with 12 bases between. CDR3 coding DNA: TGTGCCTGGATTGAGGGTTTCTATACGCAGTATTTT. It yields the protein CAWIEGFYTQYF. Full variable domain (rest looked up from reference TRBV30 and TRBJ2-3): SQTIHQWPATLVQPVGSPLSLECTVEGTSNPNLYWYRQAAGRGLQLLFYSVGIGQISSEVPQNLSASRPQDRQFILSSKKLLLSDSGFYLCAWIEGFYTQYFGPGTRLTVL.

V usage is TRBV7-9 and J usage is TRBJ1-2; TRBD1 matches at 7 bases. The CDR3 is 16 amino acids. Looked up from germline, CDR1 is SEHNR and CDR2 is FQNEAQ (reference sequence). V lost 4 bases and J lost 0; bases outside the gene matches: 8. The CDR3 loop is CASSSPDRVSNYGYTF. CDR3 in DNA: TGTGCCAGCAGCTCCCCAGACAGGGTTTCTAACTATGGCTACACCTTC.

The chain uses TRBV5-1 and TRBJ1-4; 8 bases agree with TRBD1. This CDR3 region has 15 residues. The V gene end was trimmed by 0 bases and the J gene end by 8 bases; junction bases not matched to a gene: 6. Germline V lookup: CDR1 SGHRS, CDR2 YFSETQ. CDR3 nucleotides: TGCGCCAGCAGCTTGGCAGGACAGGGTAACGAAAAACTGTTTTTT. It is translated as CASSLAGQGNEKLFF.

This clone was detected once. This chain joins TRBV5-1 and TRBJ2-1, with 9 nucleotides matching TRBD1. The V gene's germline CDR1 is SGHRS and CDR2 YFSETQ. CDR3 length equals 16 residues. The V and J ends lost 3 bases and 6 bases, in that order; junction bases with no gene match: 10. The CDR3: CASSYGGTGLVNEQFF. The CDR3 nucleotides read TGCGCCAGCAGCTATGGAGGGACAGGGCTAGTCAATGAGCAGTTCTTC.

This rearrangement joins TRBV27 to TRBJ2-3, with 8 bases that match TRBD2. The ends lost 4 bases at V and 4 bases at J; junction bases unmatched: 4. Germline assignment: CDR1 MNHEY and CDR2 SMNVEV (reference sequence). The CDR3 length is 14 residues. CDR3 loop: CASSWTAGADTQYF. In DNA, the CDR3 is TGTGCCAGCAGTTGGACAGCGGGGGCAGATACGCAGTATTTT.

V and J are TRBV30 and TRBJ2-7; a possible D gene is TRBD2 (6 bases). Germline V gene lookup returns CDR1 GTSNPN and CDR2 SVGIG (reference sequence). The CDR3 runs 11 residues. V lost 2 bases to trimming and J lost 6 bases, with 8 bases between them. The CDR3: CAWSRTIEQYF. The CDR3 nucleotides read TGTGCCTGGAGTAGGACTATCGAGCAGTACTTC.

The chain is built from TRBV28 and TRBJ2-7, with D perhaps TRBD1 (5 bases). Trimming shortened V by 4 bases and J by 0 bases, and 13 bases separated the two germline ends. The V gene's germline CDR1 is MDHEN and CDR2 SYDVKM. The CDR3 has 15 residues. The CDR3 loop reads CASSSQGVSSYEQYF. CDR3 DNA: TGTGCCAGCAGTTCCCAAGGGGTTAGCTCCTACGAGCAGTACTTC.

This clone showed up just once. The chain recombines TRBV6-1 with TRBJ1-5, with D hard to call. The CDR3 loop spans 15 amino acids. From germline, CDR1 is MNHNS and CDR2 SASEGT. V was shortened by 6 bases and J by 6 bases, with 18 bases between the two germline ends. CDR3 nucleotides: TGTGCCAGCAGGACCGGGTGGGCTTTGGGTCAGCCCCAGCATTTT. Protein: CASRTGWALGQPQHF.

The chain has TRBV10-2 and TRBJ1-3; D is perhaps TRBD1 (6 bases). Germline values: CDR1 WSHSY, CDR2 SAAADI. Trimming took 4 bases from V and 2 from J, leaving 12 bases between them. This CDR3 has 15 amino acids. This CDR3 is CASSAGVNAGNTIYF. For the CDR3, the DNA is TGCGCCAGCAGTGCAGGGGTTAATGCTGGAAACACCATATATTTT.

This rearrangement joins TRBV7-9 to TRBJ2-5; 11 bases are shared with TRBD1. The CDR3 is 17 amino acids. Germline CDR1 SEHNR, CDR2 FQNEAQ (reference sequence). J lost 5 bases, V lost 4 bases, and 12 bases had no gene match. CDR3 residues: CASSWTSGTGGWETQYF. Written as DNA, the CDR3 is TGTGCCAGCAGCTGGACGTCCGGGACAGGGGGATGGGAGACCCAGTACTTC. Supplemented by reference TRBV7-9 and TRBJ2-5, the full variable domain reads DTGVSQNPRHKITKRGQNVTFRCDPISEHNRLYWYRQTLGQGPEFLTYFQNEAQLEKSRLLSDRFSAERPKGSFSTLEIQRTEQGDSAMYLCASSWTSGTGGWETQYFGPGTRLLVL.

The rearrangement links TRBV7-9 to TRBJ1-4; D possibly corresponds to TRBD1 (6 bases). CDR1 is SEHNR and CDR2 is FQNEAQ in the germline V gene (reference sequence). The CDR3 has 16 amino acids. V was cut by 1 base and J by 5 bases, with 14 bases left in between. For the CDR3, the DNA is TGTGCCAGCAGCTTAGGTAGTGGACAGAGAAATGAAAAACTGTTTTTT. It specifies CASSLGSGQRNEKLFF.

This clone was seen a single time. The V call is TRBV5-1, the J call TRBJ2-1, with D possibly TRBD2 on 6 matching bases. The CDR3 spans 15 residues. Germline assignment: CDR1 SGHRS and CDR2 YFSETQ. Trimming shortened V by 0 bases and J by 2 bases, and 9 bases separated the two germline ends. CDR3 sequence: CASSLEGLAYNEQFF. In DNA form, the CDR3 reads TGCGCCAGCAGCTTGGAGGGACTCGCCTACAATGAGCAGTTCTTC.

The rearrangement joins TRBV5-1 to TRBJ1-3; a weak D match, TRBD1 (5 bases). The V end was cut by 4 bases, the J end by 0 bases, with 14 bases between. The CDR3 runs to 16 residues. Germline V gives CDR1 SGHRS, CDR2 YFSETQ. The CDR3 here is CASSHQDSHSGNTIYF. CDR3 nucleotides: TGCGCCAGCAGCCACCAAGACAGCCACTCTGGAAACACCATATATTTT.

The chain combines TRBV4-2 with TRBJ2-7, with TRBD2 as a possible D gene (6 bases). V lost 1 base and J lost 3, with 16 bases in between. This CDR3 is 16 amino acids long. The germline V gene encodes CDR1 LGHNA and CDR2 YNFKEQ. CDR3 nucleotide sequence: TGTGCCAGCAGCCAAGGGTGGGGAGGCCAGGACTACGAGCAGTACTTC. Its protein product is CASSQGWGGQDYEQYF.

The chain has TRBV5-1 and TRBJ1-6; D unresolved. The CDR3 runs to 14 residues. Germline loops: CDR1 SGHRS, CDR2 YFSETQ. V was cut by 4 bases and J by 5 bases, with 10 bases left in between. The CDR3 reads CASSRRENNSPLHF. CDR3 bases: TGCGCCAGCAGCCGCCGGGAGAATAATTCACCCCTCCACTTT.

V gene TRBV4-1 combines with J gene TRBJ1-4; a possible D gene is TRBD1 (6 bases). This CDR3 has 16 amino acids. Trimming pared 1 base from V and 3 bases from J, leaving 12 bases between. CDR1 and CDR2 (germline): MGHRA, YSYEKL. The CDR3 loop reads CASSQVGGLANEKLFF. The CDR3 region has the DNA TGCGCCAGCAGCCAAGTTGGGGGGCTGGCTAATGAAAAACTGTTTTTT.